Below are 8 T cell receptor beta chains sequenced from a single sample in a study of blood T cells in healthy people across ages. Then a second PCR, running roughly 7 to 12 cycles, was carried out with a sample-barcoded 5' primer and a J-beta primer mix. TCRdb passed the 5' RACE reads through MiXCR, listing each CDR3 protein once. The sample contains about 640,000 distinct CDR3 sequences, 45% to 65% of which appear only once. Sequencing was carried out using blood. Receptor source: a man in his 60s in good health.

This clonotype was counted only a few times. This chain joins TRBV7-8 and TRBJ2-5; D gene unclear. Germline V gives CDR1 SGHVS, CDR2 FQNEAQ. This CDR3 has 16 amino acids. V dropped 4 bases and J dropped 4 bases, with 19 bases sitting between them. The CDR3: CASSSRPGGRVETQYF. The CDR3 DNA sequence: TGTGCCAGCAGCTCCCGGCCCGGCGGAAGGGTAGAGACCCAGTACTTC.

The CDR3 here is CAQKDRGKVQYF. CDR3 nucleotide sequence: TGTGCCCAAAAGGACAGGGGGAAGGTGCAGTACTTC. The V call is TRBV10-3, the J call TRBJ2-5; 10 bases map to TRBD1. The germline V gene encodes CDR1 ENHRY and CDR2 SYGVKD. Trimming at V came to 11 bases and at J to 11 bases, leaving 11 bases not matched to a gene. This CDR3 comprises 12 residues.

The CDR3 loop reads CASSLERGRNIQYF. CDR3 bases: TGTGCCAGCAGCTTAGAGAGGGGGAGAAACATTCAGTACTTC. The rearrangement joins TRBV7-8 to TRBJ2-7; a weak D match, TRBD1 (6 bases). The DNA matches TRBJ2-4 better at its end, which makes the J call doubtful. This CDR3 comprises 14 residues. Germline-derived CDR1 and CDR2 are SGHVS and FQNEAQ.

The chain links TRBV19 to TRBJ2-7, with D uncertain. The assigned J gene may be wrong: the sequence end matches TRBJ2-5 better. The CDR3 is 12 residues long. The germline V gene encodes CDR1 LNHDA and CDR2 SQIVND (reference sequence). CDR3 in amino acids: CASSIPRQTQYF. The CDR3 DNA follows: TGTGCCAGTAGTATCCCCCGGCAGACCCAGTACTTC.

This sequence joins TRBV6-5 and TRBJ2-7; 8 bases align to TRBD2. Unmatched junction bases numbered 6, after V lost 9 bases and J lost 2 bases. The CDR3 is 13 amino acids. CDR1 and CDR2 (germline): MNHEY, SVGAGI. CDR3 nucleotides: TGTGCCAGGTATCCCGGGGGGGCCTACGAGCAGTACTTC. It is translated as CARYPGGAYEQYF.

The rearrangement joins TRBV5-1 to TRBJ2-5; 9 nucleotides align to TRBD1. The ends lost 0 bases at V and 1 base at J; junction bases unmatched: 1. This CDR3 comprises 15 residues. Germline V CDR1 and CDR2: SGHRS, YFSETQ. CDR3 sequence (DNA): TGCGCCAGCAGCTTGGGACAGGGGGTCCAAGAGACCCAGTACTTC. It encodes CASSLGQGVQETQYF.

This clonotype was detected only a few times. The chain links TRBV7-2 to TRBJ2-5, with 11 bases matching TRBD2. Germline V CDR1 and CDR2: SGHTA, FQGNSA. Trimming removed 5 bases from V and 4 bases from J; junction bases left unmatched: 9. This CDR3 has 16 residues. CDR3 sequence (DNA): TGTGCCAGCAGCACTCGAACTAGCGGGGGTTCAGAGACCCAGTACTTC. This sequence encodes CASSTRTSGGSETQYF. Full variable domain (missing parts from reference TRBV7-2 and TRBJ2-5): GAGVSQSPSNKVTEKGKDVELRCDPISGHTALYWYRQSLGQGLEFLIYFQGNSAPDKSGLPSDRFSAERTGGSVSTLTIQRTQQEDSAVYLCASSTRTSGGSETQYFGPGTRLLVL.

This clonotype was observed a few times. The chain employs TRBV7-2 and TRBJ2-5; the match to TRBD2 covers 11 bases. Germline trimming cut 5 bases from V and 3 bases from J; bases unmatched to any gene: 2. Germline CDR1 reads SGHTA; CDR2 reads FQGNSA. The CDR3 has 14 amino acids. The CDR3 bases are TGTGCCAGCAGCCAGGGACTAGCGGAAGAGACCCAGTACTTC. Translating gives CASSQGLAEETQYF.